This T cell receptor (beta chain) was recovered during a study of control samples from healthy donors and cancer patients. Measured with immunoSEQ multiplex PCR; TCRdb has only the in-frame clones, and not every one. The sample comprises roughly 100,000 clones, 92% of which are singletons, and 2% to 3% rests with the top ten. This CDR3 is built from 19 residues. V and J are TRBV21-1 and TRBJ2-6; the D segment call TRBD1 is taken from the table without a DNA check. TRBV21-1 corresponds to a pseudogene. Source material: blood. The sequence was collected from a young woman in good health. CDR3 in amino acids: CASSKASEDRTSGANVLTF. In DNA, the CDR3 is TGTGCCAGCAGCAAAGCCAGCGAGGACAGAACCTCTGGGGCCAACGTCCTGACTTTC.